This is a list of T cell receptor beta chains from one sample in a study of blood T cells in healthy people across ages. One entry per CDR3 protein, called by TCRdb with MiXCR from the 5' RACE reads. Here the sample spans about 670,000 distinct CDR3 sequences, under 65% being singletons. Specimen: blood. The receptor source for this set is an elderly woman in good health. The conserved cysteine and the conserved F or W are not part of the CDR3 here. The order of the fields is J gene, D gene, V gene, CDR3 protein. D genes are given only for firm matches.

TRBJ2-7 | . | TRBV20-1 | SARGPSPLEQY
TRBJ1-5 | . | TRBV7-6 | ASSSGGGGNQPQH
TRBJ1-4 | . | TRBV7-2 | ASSSRTALNEKLF
TRBJ2-7 | . | TRBV20-1 | SARDSGHSYEQY
TRBJ1-1 | . | TRBV5-1 | ASSLVGKTEAF
TRBJ2-7 | . | TRBV28 | ASLTVGGSYEQY
TRBJ1-5 | . | TRBV2 | ASSEERVYQPQH
TRBJ2-1 | . | TRBV20-1 | SARSTDTHSYNEQF
TRBJ1-2 | . | TRBV7-9 | ASSRTGTRGYT
TRBJ2-6 | . | TRBV5-1 | ASSLLQGSGANVLT
TRBJ1-5 | TRBD1 | TRBV20-1 | SARVGQGDQPQH
TRBJ2-3 | . | TRBV12-3/TRBV12-4 | ASSLAGISDTQY
TRBJ2-2 | TRBD2 | TRBV5-1 | ASSPPGTSGGRAGELF
TRBJ2-1 | . | TRBV20-1 | SATTSGGVANEQF
TRBJ2-5 | . | TRBV3-1 | ASSQRSETQY
TRBJ2-2 | . | TRBV29-1 | SVGGGDTGELF
TRBJ2-1 | . | TRBV9 | ASAPQGPLNEQF
TRBJ1-5 | . | TRBV3-1 | ASSQSDHQPQH
TRBJ2-1 | . | TRBV24-1 | ATRGDTANEQF
TRBJ2-3 | . | TRBV4-2 | ASSQGNLARGQADTQY
TRBJ2-3 | . | TRBV11-2 | ASSSPPALDTQY
TRBJ2-5 | TRBD2 | TRBV6-5 | ASSYSMIAAGGSHEQY
TRBJ1-5 | . | TRBV11-3 | ASEGCRQPQH
TRBJ1-1 | . | TRBV20-1 | SARDLRGNTEAF
TRBJ2-3 | . | TRBV21-1 | ASTKGGPLPGGAPADTQY
TRBJ2-1 | TRBD2 | TRBV29-1 | SYRRGEANEQF
TRBJ2-5 | TRBD1 | TRBV4-3 | ASSQYGQGHNEQY
TRBJ2-1 | . | TRBV19 | ASSPTGGNYNEQF
TRBJ1-2 | . | TRBV12-3/TRBV12-4 | ASSTQGHRTSHGYT
TRBJ1-2 | . | TRBV20-1 | SAVRQVNYGYT
TRBJ1-1 | . | TRBV12-3/TRBV12-4 | ASSLGAGWNTEAF
TRBJ2-3 | . | TRBV24-1 | ATSDAILGLFTDTQY
TRBJ2-1 | TRBD2 | TRBV5-1 | ASSFAGLTYNEQF
TRBJ2-6 | . | TRBV9 | ASSVAGGSGANVLT
TRBJ2-1 | TRBD2 | TRBV27 | ASSSPPYSGRASEQF
TRBJ2-7 | . | TRBV12-3/TRBV12-4 | ASSLRSGGSYEQY
TRBJ2-7 | TRBD2 | TRBV20-1 | SARGTSGRINYEQY
TRBJ2-7 | . | TRBV10-3 | AITRTASSYEQY
TRBJ2-3 | . | TRBV10-3 | AISESAVRTDTQY
TRBJ2-3 | . | TRBV29-1 | SVDDSISVADTQY
TRBJ2-1 | . | TRBV20-1 | SARSLSGGNYNEQF
TRBJ2-1 | . | TRBV15 | ATSRYYTDNEQF
TRBJ1-4 | . | TRBV2 | ASNRASLTKLF
TRBJ1-4 | . | TRBV12-3/TRBV12-4 | ASSLGQREKLF
TRBJ2-1 | . | TRBV9 | ASSVAAHVSSYNEQF
TRBJ1-1 | . | TRBV2 | ASSERRTEAF
TRBJ2-3 | TRBD2 | TRBV7-2 | ASNPGGGTDTQY
. | . | TRBV7-2 | ASSFLVGRMREQY
TRBJ2-2 | . | TRBV5-1 | ASSLTPSGELF
TRBJ2-1 | TRBD2 | TRBV5-1 | ASSPRTSGGFSYNEQF